The T cell receptor beta chain described here comes from a study of CD8 T cells in ankylosing spondylitis (dated by TCRdb to about 2017). In the study overall: T cell receptor beta repertoires were profiled in healthy donors and ankylosing spondylitis patients so that disease-linked TCR variants could be found. The full study cohort was made up of 25 to 30 ankylosing spondylitis patients and over 90 healthy donors. Peripheral blood was sampled, and synovial fluid was additionally collected from ankylosing spondylitis patients.

Comment on this clonotype: Its antigen is currently not known. No quality values exist for individual bases; no much larger clone is one base distant.

Spanning cysteine to phenylalanine, the CDR3 consists of 14 amino acids. Only the CDR3 DNA stays, 42 bases, in frame from base 1. Trimming at the junction amounts to 11 bases on V and 2 bases on J, and the germline ends lie 17 bases apart. From the germline V gene, CDR1 is MNHNS and CDR2 is SASEGT. For sequencing, an Illumina HiSeq 2500 was employed. Quantitative 5'-RACE with molecular barcodes was the method used to prepare the TCR beta libraries. Regarding the original processing steps: Disease-linked TCR variants were identified with a new computational method built on a probabilistic model of VDJ rearrangement. TCRdb took the public reads, trimmed them with fastp at Q25, ran MiXCR for clone calling and kept in-frame beta chains. Each CDR3 protein appears once, grouped with its most common genes and DNA. The V and J calls were not made by the authors but by TCRdb's processing. The sample has around 490,000 distinct CDR3 sequences on record, approximately 5% of them singletons. The biggest ten clones account for 3% to 4.5% of the sample.

Results the study describes overall, beyond this receptor: Significant enrichment of the disease-linked clones was reported in matched synovial fluid samples from ankylosing spondylitis patients. A TCR beta motif of seven or eight highly homologous amino acid variants appeared characteristic of blood from ankylosing spondylitis patients. Some of the motif variants had been reported before in the synovial fluid and blood of reactive arthritis patients, a finding that suggests common disease-initiation mechanisms. The disease-linked clones showed a CD8+ phenotype and occurred at relatively low frequencies in peripheral blood.

This receptor was identified in a male donor with ankylosing spondylitis. Sequenced sample: blood, either unsorted or a sorted T cell fraction (not recorded which). The chain is encoded by TRBV6-1 joined to TRBJ2-3; D gene: possibly TRBD1, on 6 matching bases. The DNA reads as follows: TGTGCCGCACTGGGACAACAAGACACAGATACGCAGTATTTT. It translates as CAALGQQDTDTQYF.